The subject of this entry is one T cell receptor beta chain. The antigen is unknown. The record originates from a study of T cell responses to AZD1222 COVID-19 vaccine. General study points: A mostly white British donor set with more females was recruited, and clonal diversity was possibly underestimated.

Some clones are missing from TCRdb's copy, which holds only in-frame ones; the method was immunoSEQ multiplex PCR. The sample table includes about 140,000 clones. There are 15 residues in the CDR3. The trim removed 2 bases at V and 7 bases at J, leaving 1 base unmatched. Germline values: CDR1 KGHSH, CDR2 LQKENI. The sequence derives from an adult in good health. The sample comprised peripheral blood. The chain employs TRBV18 and TRBJ1-6; 11 bases align to TRBD1. CDR3 sequence: CASSPGQGANSPLHF. Here the CDR3 DNA reads TGTGCCAGCTCACCAGGACAGGGGGCCAATTCACCCCTCCACTTT.